The present entry profiles one T cell receptor beta chain with its context. Since a much larger clone is just one base distant, this may be a read error. CDR1 and CDR2 from the germline V gene are SEHNR and FQNEAQ (reference sequence). The CDR3 covers 13 residues. The V end was cut by 5 bases, the J end by 5 bases, with 10 bases between. This sample was taken from a study of glioma-infiltrating T cells. Study context: Low-grade gliomas were grade II; glioblastomas were grade IV at initial diagnosis.

TCR alpha and beta CDR3 regions were amplified from RNA using iRepertoire nested multiplex PCR. TCRdb reprocessed the multiplex PCR reads via MiXCR and lists one record per CDR3 protein. The profile shows around 390,000 distinct CDR3 sequences, about two fifths of them singletons. The V call is TRBV7-9, the J call TRBJ1-5; D gene unclear. This TCR was sampled from a human donor with low-grade glioma or glioblastoma, undergoing nonglioma brain surgery, or in good health (not recorded which). Source material: glioma tissue, nonneoplastic brain tissue, or PBMCs (not recorded which). CDR3 nucleotide sequence: TGTGCCAGCAGCACCCAGGAGGATCAGCCCCAGCATTTT. Encoded protein: CASSTQEDQPQHF.